One and the same sample provided the 32 T cell receptor beta chains below, sequenced in a study of post-analysis software for immune sequencing data. These receptors have no known antigen. The study, taken as a whole, reports: There were roughly 5 TRBV segments more frequent in patients than controls, and TRBV5-6, TRBV5-1 and TRBV20-1 were among them.

Every TCR beta cDNA library bore unique molecular identifiers. TCRdb ran MiXCR on the PCR reads and lists one entry per CDR3 protein. The sample consists of roughly 670,000 distinct CDR3 sequences, around 64% of them appearing once. The sequencing input was blood. The receptors were sampled from a girl aged 2 to 9 with multiple sclerosis.

The V gene is TRBV29-1, the J gene TRBJ1-2; D may be TRBD1 (5 bases). CDR3 length: 15 residues. Germline assignment: CDR1 SQVTM and CDR2 ANQGSEA. Trimming stripped 5 bases from V and 4 bases from J, with 20 bases between. The CDR3 sequence: CSVIYRDAETYGYTF. As DNA, the CDR3 is TGCAGCGTTATCTACCGGGACGCCGAAACCTATGGCTACACCTTC.

J is TRBJ2-5 and V is TRBV7-6, with D possibly being TRBD1 (6 bases). Trimming cost V 6 bases and J 4 bases, with 18 bases left between them. Germline-derived CDR1 and CDR2 are SGHVS and FNYEAQ. The CDR3 is 15 residues long. The CDR3 DNA follows: TGTGCCAGCAGTGTGAACAGGGCCCCCCCAGAGACCCAGTACTTC. Protein: CASSVNRAPPETQYF. The variable domain in full, with the rest retrieved from reference TRBV7-6 and TRBJ2-5, is GAGVSQSPRYKVTKRGQDVALRCDPISGHVSLYWYRQALGQGPEFLTYFNYEAQQDKSGLPNDRFSAERPEGSISTLTIQRTEQRDSAMYRCASSVNRAPPETQYFGPGTRLLVL.

This clonotype came up a few times. The genes are TRBV10-3 and TRBJ1-5, with D unresolved. The V and J ends lost 3 bases and 3 bases respectively, with 9 bases between them. Germline CDR1 is ENHRY and CDR2 is SYGVKD. The CDR3 is 14 amino acids. Written as DNA, the CDR3 is TGTGCCATCAGTGAATTAACAGCCAATCAGCCCCAGCATTTT. The encoded protein is CAISELTANQPQHF.

This rearrangement joins TRBV7-2 to TRBJ2-1, with D uncertain. The germline V gene has CDR1 SGHTA and CDR2 FQGNSA. The CDR3 extends over 17 amino acids. V gave up 4 bases and J gave up 2 bases, with 18 bases separating them. The CDR3 region is CASSSSSWIPTYNEQFF. The CDR3 nucleotides are TGTGCCAGCAGCTCCTCCTCCTGGATCCCTACCTACAATGAGCAGTTCTTC.

This clonotype showed up just once. This chain links TRBV2 with TRBJ2-1, with TRBD2 identical over 7 bases. Germline V lookup: CDR1 SNHLY, CDR2 FYNNEI. V lost 7 bases to trimming and J lost 8 bases; unmatched junction nucleotides: 11. The CDR3 has 14 residues. The CDR3 loop is CASTSGGRSDEQFF. Written as DNA, the CDR3 is TGTGCCAGCACCTCTGGCGGGAGATCGGATGAGCAGTTCTTC.

The CDR3 region is CASRPGQHQETQYF. The DNA of the CDR3 is TGTGCCAGCAGACCCGGACAGCACCAAGAGACCCAGTACTTC. The J gene is TRBJ2-5, the V gene TRBV11-2; tentatively, D is TRBD1 (6 bases). Germline loops: CDR1 SGHAT, CDR2 FQNNGV. V lost 6 bases and J 0 bases, leaving 11 bases between the germline ends. This CDR3 is built from 14 residues.

This clonotype was recorded once. The chain carries TRBV27 and TRBJ2-7; tentatively, D is TRBD1 or TRBD2 (6 bases each). The CDR3 extends over 14 amino acids. Trimming took 2 bases from V and 3 from J, leaving 11 bases between them. The germline V gene encodes CDR1 MNHEY and CDR2 SMNVEV (reference sequence). CDR3 nucleotides: TGTGCCAGCAGTTTAACGGGGGCGGGCTACGAGCAGTACTTC. Protein product: CASSLTGAGYEQYF.

The chain employs TRBV2 and TRBJ2-5; TRBD1 or TRBD2 may be the D gene (6 bases each). TRBJ2-7 explains the end of the DNA better; the J call may be wrong. This CDR3 has 13 residues. CDR1 and CDR2 (germline): SNHLY, FYNNEI. The CDR3 DNA reads TGTGCCAGCAGTATAGAAGGGGGGCACGAGCAGTACTTC. It codes for CASSIEGGHEQYF.

This clonotype was counted at least ten times. The rearrangement links TRBV5-1 to TRBJ2-7; the D gene could be TRBD1 or TRBD2 (5 bases each). From germline, CDR1 is SGHRS and CDR2 YFSETQ. V lost 4 bases, J lost 1 base, and 9 bases lay in between. The CDR3 runs to 13 residues. CDR3 in amino acids: CASSRDGSYEQYF. CDR3 nucleotide sequence: TGCGCCAGCAGCAGGGACGGGTCCTACGAGCAGTACTTC.

The chain recombines TRBV9 with TRBJ2-1, with 10 nucleotides matching TRBD2. The CDR3 is 15 amino acids. Germline V gives CDR1 SGDLS, CDR2 YYNGEE. J was trimmed by 9 bases and V by 3 bases; bases with no gene match: 9. CDR3 protein: CASSAGGLALSEQFF. For the CDR3, the DNA is TGTGCCAGCAGCGCTGGGGGACTAGCGCTGTCTGAGCAGTTCTTC. Together with reference TRBV9 and TRBJ2-1, the CDR3 gives the full variable domain: DSGVTQTPKHLITATGQRVTLRCSPRSGDLSVYWYQQSLDQGLQFLIQYYNGEERAKGNILERFSAQQFPDLHSELNLSSLELGDSALYFCASSAGGLALSEQFFGPGTRLTVL.

The chain links TRBV7-2 to TRBJ1-2, with a weak D call TRBD1 (5 bases). Germline CDR1 SGHTA, CDR2 FQGNSA. V was trimmed by 5 bases and J by 3 bases, leaving 13 bases between them. There are 14 residues in the CDR3. For the CDR3, the DNA is TGTGCCAGCAGCACAGACGGGACGTACTATGGCTACACCTTC. It is translated as CASSTDGTYYGYTF.

This clonotype was counted a single time. The chain is built from TRBV7-2 and TRBJ1-5; no reliable D call. Germline assignment: CDR1 SGHTA and CDR2 FQGNSA. V lost 5 bases to trimming and J lost 7 bases, with 12 bases between them. CDR3 length: 13 amino acids. In DNA, the CDR3 is TGTGCCAGCAGCCAAACAGTGGGGCAGCCCCAGCATTTT. It is translated as CASSQTVGQPQHF.

V is TRBV12-3 or TRBV12-4 and J is TRBJ1-6, with D possibly TRBD1 on 5 matching bases. Between the trimmed V and J ends, which lost 4 bases and 8 bases, there was a span of 12 bases. The CDR3 is 14 amino acids. CDR3 coding DNA: TGTGCCAGCAGTTCAGTGGGGGGAGATTCACCCCTCCACTTT. Protein product: CASSSVGGDSPLHF.

The chain uses TRBV29-1 and TRBJ2-3, with D perhaps assigned TRBD1 or TRBD2 (5 bases each). Looked up from germline, CDR1 is SQVTM and CDR2 is ANQGSEA. This CDR3 is 14 amino acids long. The V gene lost 5 bases and the J gene lost 4 bases, with 16 bases spanning the gap. The CDR3 protein is CSVQVGGRADTQYF. CDR3 DNA sequence: TGCAGCGTTCAGGTTGGGGGTCGCGCAGATACGCAGTATTTT.

The chain employs TRBV5-4 and TRBJ2-3; unclear D gene. CDR1 and CDR2 from the germline V gene are SGHNT and YYREEE (reference sequence). V was trimmed by 2 bases and J by 2 bases, leaving 9 bases between them. CDR3 length equals 14 residues. CDR3 nucleotide sequence: TGTGCCAGCAGCTTCGGTCGGCACACAGATACGCAGTATTTT. It yields the protein CASSFGRHTDTQYF.

V and J are TRBV13 and TRBJ2-5; D gene uncertain. The CDR3 covers 14 residues. From germline, CDR1 is PRHDT and CDR2 FYEKMQ (reference sequence). The V gene lost 6 bases and the J gene lost 1 base, with 12 bases spanning the gap. The CDR3 loop reads CASRMGQSQETQYF. The CDR3 DNA reads TGTGCCAGCAGGATGGGTCAGTCCCAAGAGACCCAGTACTTC.

V usage is TRBV3-1 and J usage is TRBJ2-1; weak D call: TRBD1 (6 bases). Trimming shortened V by 3 bases and J by 3 bases, and 15 bases separated the two germline ends. Germline-derived CDR1 and CDR2 are LGHDT and YNNKEL (reference sequence). The CDR3 is made up of 16 amino acids. CDR3 nucleotides: TGTGCCAGCAGCCACGCACAGGGCATCTTCTACAATGAGCAGTTCTTC. Translation: CASSHAQGIFYNEQFF.

This clonotype was seen more than once but under ten times. The chain recombines TRBV6-6 with TRBJ2-7, with D perhaps TRBD1 or TRBD2 (5 bases each). The DNA end is more similar to TRBJ2-5, so the J call may be wrong. Germline lookup yields CDR1 MNHNY and CDR2 SVGAGI (reference sequence). The CDR3 has 15 amino acids. The CDR3 coding sequence is TGTGCCAGCAGTTCCCAACCGACTGGGACGGAGACCCAGTACTTC. Encoded protein: CASSSQPTGTETQYF.

The chain recombines TRBV20-1 with TRBJ2-3; D unclear. The V gene lost 4 bases and the J gene lost 5 bases, with 10 bases spanning the gap. CDR3 length equals 12 residues. Germline assignment: CDR1 DFQATT and CDR2 SNEGSKA (reference sequence). CDR3 in DNA: TGCAGTGCTAAGGAGCAAGGAGATACGCAGTATTTT. Its translation: CSAKEQGDTQYF.

CDR3 protein: CASSPRSGAGELFF. CDR3 sequence (DNA): TGTGCCAGCAGCCCGCGCAGCGGGGCCGGGGAGCTGTTTTTT. The chain employs TRBV11-2 and TRBJ2-2; 7 bases line up with TRBD2. This CDR3 spans 14 amino acids. Germline CDR1 and CDR2: SGHAT and FQNNGV. V was pared by 5 bases and J by 6 bases, with 6 bases of the junction left unmatched.

This clonotype was seen only a few times. V usage is TRBV18 and J usage is TRBJ1-6, with D uncertain. The V gene's germline CDR1 is KGHSH and CDR2 LQKENI. Trimming cost V 2 bases and J 7 bases, with 6 bases left between them. The CDR3 is 13 residues long. The CDR3 reads CASSPRPNSPLHF. In nucleotides, the CDR3 is TGTGCCAGCTCACCAAGACCCAATTCACCCCTCCACTTT. The full variable domain, in which reference TRBV18 and TRBJ1-6 provide the parts outside the CDR3, is NAGVMQNPRHLVRRRGQEARLRCSPMKGHSHVYWYRQLPEEGLKFMVYLQKENIIDESGMPKERFSAEFPKEGPSILRIQQVVRGDSAAYFCASSPRPNSPLHFGNGTRLTVT.

V and J are TRBV29-1 and TRBJ1-2, with 8 nucleotides matching TRBD1. Trimming cost V 3 bases and J 4 bases; bases outside gene matches: 4. Germline loops: CDR1 SQVTM, CDR2 ANQGSEA. The CDR3 consists of 13 residues. The DNA for the CDR3 is TGCAGCGTTGACCCCGGGACAGGCTATGGCTACACCTTC. It yields the protein CSVDPGTGYGYTF.

The rearrangement joins TRBV6-5 to TRBJ2-3; 12 bases agree with TRBD2. This CDR3 contains 16 residues. Looked up from germline, CDR1 is MNHEY and CDR2 is SVGAGI. V trimming: 0 bases; J trimming: 3 bases; junction bases outside the gene matches: 1. The CDR3 region has the DNA TGTGCCAGCAGTTACTCCGGACTAGCGGGAACAGATACGCAGTATTTT. It translates to CASSYSGLAGTDTQYF.

This chain joins TRBV6-2 or TRBV6-3 and TRBJ1-1, with 9 positions matching TRBD1. With 6 bases clipped from V and 0 bases from J, the junction kept 5 bases outside the gene matches. CDR3 length: 15 residues. Germline assignment: CDR1 MNHEY and CDR2 SVGEGT. CDR3 nucleotide sequence: TGTGCCAGCAGGGGACAGGGAGAGGTGAACACTGAAGCTTTCTTT. Translated: CASRGQGEVNTEAFF.

This clonotype was seen only once. This chain uses TRBV5-1 with TRBJ1-2; D is uncertain. This CDR3 contains 18 residues. Trimming pared 0 bases from V and 2 bases from J, leaving 20 bases between. Germline-derived CDR1 and CDR2 are SGHRS and YFSETQ. The CDR3 spells CASSLAPPRASTNYGYTF. In nucleotides, the CDR3 is TGCGCCAGCAGCTTGGCCCCTCCGCGCGCATCAACAAACTATGGCTACACCTTC.

The chain couples TRBV10-3 to TRBJ1-1, with no clear D. The CDR3 loop spans 14 amino acids. Trimming took off 5 bases at V and 4 bases at J, with 14 bases between the two ends. The germline V gene has CDR1 ENHRY and CDR2 SYGVKD. The CDR3 spells CAISSPGGSTEAFF. The CDR3 nucleotides read TGTGCCATCAGTAGTCCAGGCGGGAGCACTGAAGCTTTCTTT.

The CDR3: CASSLGEGNYEQYF. The CDR3 nucleotides read TGCGCCAGCAGCTTGGGGGAGGGTAACTACGAGCAGTACTTC. The chain employs TRBV5-1 and TRBJ2-7; 7 nucleotides agree with TRBD2. The germline V gene has CDR1 SGHRS and CDR2 YFSETQ. The CDR3 has 14 amino acids. V was pared by 0 bases and J by 3 bases, with 3 bases of the junction left unmatched. Filled out from reference TRBV5-1 and TRBJ2-7, the complete variable domain reads KAGVTQTPRYLIKTRGQQVTLSCSPISGHRSVSWYQQTPGQGLQFLFEYFSETQRNKGNFPGRFSGRQFSNSRSEMNVSTLELGDSALYLCASSLGEGNYEQYFGPGTRLTVT.

The rearrangement links TRBV20-1 to TRBJ2-3, with TRBD2 matching over 12 bases. J gave up 1 base and V 3 bases, and 5 bases lay outside the gene matches. Germline CDR1 is DFQATT and CDR2 is SNEGSKA (reference sequence). This CDR3 is built from 16 residues. CDR3 residues: CSARTRLAGGTDTQYF. In nucleotides, the CDR3 is TGCAGTGCTAGGACCCGACTAGCGGGGGGCACAGATACGCAGTATTTT.

The J gene is TRBJ1-2, the V gene TRBV5-1, with TRBD1 matching over 8 bases. The length of the CDR3 is 14 residues. V shed 5 bases and J 7 bases; nucleotides not matched to a gene: 10. Germline values: CDR1 SGHRS, CDR2 YFSETQ. DNA for the CDR3: TGCGCCAGCAGGGGAGACAGGGGCGAGGTTGGCTACACCTTC. Residues: CASRGDRGEVGYTF.

In regard to this clonotype: The junction differs from germline at one of its ends, possibly a read error. This sequence joins TRBV4-1 and TRBJ2-7; D gene uncertain. Germline V gene sequence: CDR1 MGHRA, CDR2 YSYEKL. CDR3 length equals 14 residues. The CDR3 sequence is CASGQPSPPYEQYF. As DNA, the CDR3 is TGCGCCAGCGGCCAACCATCCCCACCCTACGAGCAGTACTTC.

In DNA form, the CDR3 reads TGTGCCACCAGTGATTTGAGCACAGATACGCAGTATTTT. It specifies CATSDLSTDTQYF. The chain carries TRBV24-1 and TRBJ2-3; D is ambiguous. The CDR3 runs to 13 residues. V lost 0 bases, J lost 0 bases, and 0 bases lay in between. The V gene's germline CDR1 is KGHDR and CDR2 SFDVKD.

The chain is built from TRBV20-1 and TRBJ2-1; D remains ambiguous. There are 14 residues in the CDR3. The ends were cut back, 3 bases at V and 1 base at J, with 10 bases in the middle. Germline assignment: CDR1 DFQATT and CDR2 SNEGSKA (reference sequence). The CDR3 reads CSASPLRSYNEQFF. In nucleotides, the CDR3 is TGCAGTGCTAGTCCTCTGAGGTCCTACAATGAGCAGTTCTTC.